Following are 24 T cell receptor beta chains from one sample sequenced in a study of cytomegalovirus exposure and HLA in healthy donors. The PCR was carried out with 60 Vbeta primers and 13 Jbeta primers. Sequenced by immunoSEQ multiplex PCR; TCRdb stores in-frame clones only, minus some. The table lists roughly 120,000 clones, about 81% of them singletons. Sequencing was performed on PBMCs. These TCRs come from a woman in her thirties in good health and CMV-seronegative.

Points on this clone: The junction differs from germline at one of its ends, possibly a read error. The gene calls are TRBV7-9 and TRBJ2-7, with 10 bases lining up with TRBD2. The CDR3 loop spans 16 amino acids. Germline V gene lookup returns CDR1 SEHNR and CDR2 FQNEAQ (reference sequence). CDR3 sequence (DNA): TGTTCCAGCAGCTTCCGGACTAGCGGAATTCCCTACGAGCAGTACTTC. Its protein product is CSSSFRTSGIPYEQYF.

This clone was detected once. The genes are TRBV20-1 and TRBJ2-1; perhaps TRBD2 as D (5 bases). The CDR3 extends over 11 amino acids. Germline V gives CDR1 DFQATT, CDR2 SNEGSKA (reference sequence). Between the trimmed V and J ends, which lost 3 bases and 8 bases, there was a span of 8 bases. This chain's CDR3 is CSASVGDEQFF. CDR3 bases: TGCAGTGCTAGCGTCGGGGATGAGCAGTTCTTC.

V usage is TRBV10-3 and J usage is TRBJ2-4; a weak D match, TRBD1 (6 bases). The CDR3 extends over 13 amino acids. Trimming left V 9 bases short and J 4 bases short, with 13 bases between. From germline, CDR1 is ENHRY and CDR2 SYGVKD. Here the CDR3 reads CAIKDTGKNIQYF. The CDR3 DNA sequence: TGTGCCATAAAAGATACAGGGAAAAACATTCAGTACTTC.

The chain employs TRBV10-2 and TRBJ1-2, with D tentatively TRBD1 (5 bases). The CDR3 extends over 15 amino acids. Germline lookup yields CDR1 WSHSY and CDR2 SAAADI. Between the trimmed V and J ends, which lost 4 bases and 2 bases, there was a span of 14 bases. CDR3 sequence reads: CASSGATDLNYGYTF. CDR3 nucleotides: TGCGCCAGCAGTGGCGCGACAGACTTGAACTATGGCTACACCTTC.

The chain recombines TRBV2 with TRBJ2-7, with D possibly being TRBD1 (5 bases). Deletions cut 5 bases from V and 2 bases from J, with 10 bases between. The CDR3 loop spans 13 amino acids. CDR1 and CDR2 (germline): SNHLY, FYNNEI. CDR3 residues: CASSLTEAYEQYF. CDR3 DNA sequence: TGTGCCAGCAGTTTGACAGAAGCCTACGAGCAGTACTTC.

This CDR3 reads CASSLVAGVETQYF. Written as DNA, the CDR3 is TGCGCCAGCAGCTTGGTTGCGGGTGTGGAGACCCAGTACTTC. This chain links TRBV5-1 with TRBJ2-5; D is perhaps TRBD2 (5 bases). Trimming took off 0 bases at V and 5 bases at J, with 11 bases between the two ends. Germline CDR1 SGHRS, CDR2 YFSETQ. The CDR3 runs to 14 residues.

The chain uses TRBV10-3 and TRBJ1-5; no clear D. V was pared by 6 bases and J by 5 bases, with 17 bases between. The CDR3 is 15 residues long. Per the germline V gene, CDR1 is ENHRY and CDR2 is SYGVKD. Written as DNA, the CDR3 is TGTGCCATCAGCCGAGGCGGAAGTTTCTATCAGCCCCAGCATTTT. This gives the protein CAISRGGSFYQPQHF.

The chain carries TRBV15 and TRBJ2-1, with D possibly matching TRBD1 (6 bases). Per germline, CDR1 LNHNV and CDR2 YYDKDF (reference sequence). Trimming left V 0 bases short and J 4 bases short, with 10 bases between. The CDR3 loop spans 15 amino acids. The CDR3 spells CATSRDLQGYNEQFF. CDR3 bases: TGTGCCACCAGCAGAGATCTTCAGGGGTACAATGAGCAGTTCTTC.

This chain links TRBV27 with TRBJ1-1; TRBD1 aligns across 10 bases. The germline V gene encodes CDR1 MNHEY and CDR2 SMNVEV (reference sequence). The junction had 7 bases not matched to a gene; V was cut back by 4 bases and J by 5 bases. CDR3 length: 15 amino acids. The CDR3 DNA reads as TGTGCCAGCAGTTCCCTGACAGGGGGCTCGACTGAAGCTTTCTTT. Its translation is CASSSLTGGSTEAFF.

This chain uses TRBV4-1 with TRBJ1-4, with D unresolved. V was clipped by 4 bases and J by 6 bases, with 6 bases between them. From germline, CDR1 is MGHRA and CDR2 YSYEKL. This CDR3 region has 12 residues. CDR3 in DNA: TGCGCCAGCAGCCCCAGATATGAAAAACTGTTTTTT. Amino acids: CASSPRYEKLFF.

The chain links TRBV6-5 to TRBJ2-7; maybe TRBD2 (6 bases). The CDR3 loop spans 15 amino acids. The V and J ends lost 0 bases and 3 bases respectively, with 12 bases between them. CDR1 and CDR2 (germline): MNHEY, SVGAGI. The chain's CDR3 is CASSYSGTSFYEQYF. In DNA, the CDR3 is TGTGCCAGCAGTTACTCGGGGACTTCGTTCTACGAGCAGTACTTC.

This rearrangement joins TRBV5-4 to TRBJ2-7, with 13 bases that match TRBD2. The V gene end was trimmed by 3 bases and the J gene end by 2 bases; junction bases not matched to a gene: 2. The CDR3 is 15 amino acids. CDR1 and CDR2 (germline): SGHNT, YYREEE (reference sequence). The DNA of the CDR3 is TGTGCCAGCAGCTCGGGACTAGCGGGACCCTACGAGCAGTACTTC. Translated, it gives CASSSGLAGPYEQYF.

The chain couples TRBV7-2 to TRBJ2-7; D is perhaps TRBD1 (5 bases). The length of the CDR3 is 13 residues. Germline V gives CDR1 SGHTA, CDR2 FQGNSA. Trimming took 3 bases from V and 3 from J, leaving 9 bases between them. The CDR3 DNA follows: TGTGCCAGCAGCTTGGACACTCACTACGAGCAGTACTTC. It is translated as CASSLDTHYEQYF.

J is TRBJ2-7 and V is TRBV4-2, with a weak D call TRBD1 (7 bases). V shed 4 bases and J shed 2 bases, with 15 bases lying between them. Germline-derived CDR1 and CDR2 are LGHNA and YNFKEQ. CDR3 size: 15 residues. For the CDR3, the DNA is TGTGCCAGCAGCCCGCGGGACAGAGTTCCCTACGAGCAGTACTTC. Translating gives CASSPRDRVPYEQYF.

About this clone itself: One end of the junction does not line up with germline, which may come from a read error. The chain joins TRBV7-7 to TRBJ2-7; 11 bases are a match to TRBD2. The germline V gene has CDR1 SSHAT and CDR2 FNYEAQ (reference sequence). This CDR3 comprises 16 residues. The CDR3 bases are TGTGCTAGCAGCTTAGGGCCGGGACTAGCGGAGTACGAGCAGTACTTC. Residues: CASSLGPGLAEYEQYF.

The chain recombines TRBV5-1 with TRBJ2-7; D possibly corresponds to TRBD1 (6 bases). The CDR3 spans 13 residues. CDR1 is SGHRS, CDR2 YFSETQ, per germline. V lost 4 bases to trimming and J lost 3 bases, with 11 bases between them. In DNA, the CDR3 is TGCGCCAGCAGCCGGGACATCATCTACGAGCAGTACTTC. This sequence encodes CASSRDIIYEQYF.

This clone has a single count. The chain employs TRBV9 and TRBJ2-5, with a weak D call TRBD1 (7 bases). Trimming stripped 4 bases from V and 5 bases from J, with 24 bases between. The germline CDR1 and CDR2 sequences are SGDLS and YYNGEE. The CDR3 extends over 17 amino acids. The CDR3 DNA reads TGTGCCAGCAGCTTCTACGGACAGGAGGGACCGTTGGAGACCCAGTACTTC. As protein: CASSFYGQEGPLETQYF.

This rearrangement joins TRBV11-1 to TRBJ2-2; D is unclear. The CDR3 covers 14 residues. Germline values: CDR1 SGHAT, CDR2 FQDESV (reference sequence). Trimming took off 0 bases at V and 2 bases at J, with 4 bases between the two ends. The CDR3 DNA follows: TGTGCCAGCAGCTTAGCCTACAACACCGGGGAGCTGTTTTTT. Protein: CASSLAYNTGELFF.

The chain joins TRBV9 to TRBJ2-3; 10 nucleotides line up with TRBD2. The germline V gene encodes CDR1 SGDLS and CDR2 YYNGEE. V trimming: 3 bases; J trimming: 1 base; junction bases outside the gene matches: 5. This CDR3 has 16 amino acids. This CDR3 is CASSAKGLARTDTQYF. DNA of the CDR3: TGTGCCAGCAGCGCCAAGGGACTAGCGCGCACAGATACGCAGTATTTT.

The chain has TRBV18 and TRBJ2-7, with TRBD1 matching over 8 bases. The CDR3 extends over 16 amino acids. J was trimmed by 0 bases and V by 1 base; bases with no gene match: 5. The V gene's germline CDR1 is KGHSH and CDR2 LQKENI. CDR3 in DNA: TGTGCCAGCTCACCACGGGGACAGGAAACCTCCTACGAGCAGTACTTC. This gives the protein CASSPRGQETSYEQYF.

The CDR3 loop is CASSQDTVGLAGGPFTDTQYF. As DNA, the CDR3 is TGCGCCAGCAGCCAAGATACCGTCGGGCTAGCGGGGGGGCCTTTCACCGATACGCAGTATTTT. V and J are TRBV4-1 and TRBJ2-3, with 12 positions matching TRBD2. V gave up 0 bases and J gave up 6 bases; unmatched junction bases: 19. Germline lookup yields CDR1 MGHRA and CDR2 YSYEKL. The CDR3 loop spans 21 amino acids.

The rearrangement uses TRBV28 and TRBJ2-7, with 13 bases identical to TRBD2. The germline V gene encodes CDR1 MDHEN and CDR2 SYDVKM. The CDR3 contains 15 residues. Unmatched junction bases numbered 4, after V lost 5 bases and J lost 3 bases. CDR3 protein: CASSRGTSGDYEQYF. The CDR3 DNA follows: TGTGCCAGCAGTCGCGGGACTAGCGGGGACTACGAGCAGTACTTC.

CDR3 DNA sequence: TGTGCCAGCAGGAACCCTAGCGGGCCCTCGTACAATGAGCAGTTCTTC. Translation: CASRNPSGPSYNEQFF. The rearrangement links TRBV27 to TRBJ2-1, with TRBD2 identical over 8 bases. CDR1 is MNHEY and CDR2 is SMNVEV in the germline V gene (reference sequence). V was clipped by 6 bases and J by 4 bases; unmatched bases: 11. The CDR3 sequence is 16 residues long.

The rearrangement uses TRBV7-2 and TRBJ1-5; a possible D gene is TRBD1 (6 bases). V lost 5 bases to trimming and J lost 4 bases, with 12 bases between them. This CDR3 is 14 amino acids long. From germline, CDR1 is SGHTA and CDR2 FQGNSA. The CDR3 loop is CASSRSDRNQPQHF. The CDR3 nucleotides are TGTGCCAGCAGCCGTAGCGACAGGAATCAGCCCCAGCATTTT.